The rows below give T cell receptor beta chains drawn from one sample of a study of blood T cell repertoires in COVID-19. Using immunoSEQ multiplex PCR, the repertoire was profiled, and TCRdb retains in-frame clones only, with some absent. There are 200,000 to 300,000 clones in the sample; roughly 91% occur only once, and around 0.86% lies in the top ten. Sequenced material: peripheral blood. These receptors were obtained from a man aged 25-40 years with COVID-19, enrolled during active disease. Each CDR3 is given with its conserved first and last residue.

j_call v_call cdr3_aa
TRBJ1-1 TRBV12-3/TRBV12-4 CASSLGPYTEAFF
TRBJ1-5 TRBV12-3/TRBV12-4 CASSLGRNQPQHF
TRBJ2-7 TRBV9 CASSVAPGGGNSYEQYF
TRBJ2-1 TRBV19 CASAQDRSSYNEQFF
TRBJ2-2 TRBV3-1/TRBV3-2 CASSQGRGEYGELFF
TRBJ2-5 TRBV19 CASSIMGGQETQYF
TRBJ2-2 TRBV19 CATTGGDRNTGELFF
TRBJ1-5 TRBV28 CASSFLEQGRQPQHF
TRBJ1-4 TRBV12-5 CASGSSAGTANEKLFF
TRBJ2-7 TRBV19 CASSSLNYEQYF
TRBJ2-1 TRBV19 CASTLAGRLYNEQFF
TRBJ1-2 TRBV6-5 CASRWDRSYGYTF
TRBJ2-2 TRBV19 CASSIVPGEITGELFF
TRBJ2-7 TRBV9 CASSVGTAAYEQYF
TRBJ2-1 TRBV9 CASSPLAGVYNEQFF
TRBJ1-2 TRBV2 CASSDGRNYGYTF
TRBJ1-2 TRBV28 CASGPYYGYTF
TRBJ1-1 TRBV7-9 CASSLEAGTAEAFF
TRBJ2-7 TRBV9 CASSVQTGSSYEQYF
TRBJ2-5 TRBV30 CAWSTQGIETQYF
TRBJ1-2 TRBV11-2 CASSLEGGGYTF
TRBJ1-3 TRBV9 CASSVAHGGTSGNTIYF
TRBJ1-1 TRBV10-1 CASSPSGLPNTEAFF
TRBJ2-7 TRBV19 CASSIDNEGSYEQYF
TRBJ2-1 TRBV24-1 CATSDPTSLEQFF
TRBJ2-2 TRBV5-1 CASSLKGGSGELFF
TRBJ2-7 TRBV4-1 CASSQDLLSESSYEQYF
TRBJ2-1 TRBV27 CASSFSVFGTAYNEQFF
TRBJ1-1 TRBV30 CAYQGVGTEAFF
TRBJ1-6 TRBV5-1 CASRRTGEDSPLHF
TRBJ2-3 TRBV24-1 CATFTSGGLDTQYF
TRBJ2-1 TRBV9 CASSTSGGAGEQFF
TRBJ1-4 TRBV3-1/TRBV3-2 CASSQRQGANEKLFF
TRBJ2-1 TRBV6-1 CASSGGQGGSPYNEQFF
TRBJ2-7 TRBV18 CASSPPGQGYEQYF
TRBJ1-1 TRBV7-9 CASSLTGVGTEAFF
TRBJ1-5 TRBV28 CASSSPRWRRGRGRNQPQHF
TRBJ2-3 TRBV6-5 CASSYDDRALTDTQYF
TRBJ1-4 TRBV7-9 CASSSLPGAVFF
TRBJ2-7 TRBV11-2 CASSLDWSGSEQYF
TRBJ1-2 TRBV6-5 CASKTGPYGYTF
TRBJ2-1 TRBV7-3 CASSLDLAARTGNEQFF
TRBJ2-1 TRBV9 CASSVQQLGTGGRDEQFF
TRBJ2-2 TRBV5-1 CASSPGQGLANTGELFF
TRBJ1-5 TRBV7-5 CVRSSTGTGVNSNQPQHF
TRBJ1-1 TRBV4-1 CARSQLLTRRETEAFF
TRBJ2-5 TRBV7-9 CASSLIGTKQETQYF
TRBJ2-7 TRBV6-1 CASSELGETYEQYF
TRBJ2-3 TRBV5-1 CASSLQGFPSTDTQYF
TRBJ1-2 TRBV5-4 CASSLARADGYTF
TRBJ1-5 TRBV21-1 CASSKETGGSNQPQHF